These 32 T cell receptor beta chains were all obtained from the same sample, sequenced in a study of T cells expressing NK-cell markers. Following a re-call of the 5' RACE reads, TCRdb has one entry per CDR3 protein and lacks DNA. In total, the table holds around 470,000 distinct CDR3 sequences. Specimen: blood T cells: a sorted CD56 or NKG2C T cell subset, CD4+ or CD8+ T cells, or bulk PBMC T cells (not recorded which). These receptors all come from a woman in her forties or fifties in good health.

The genes are TRBV20-1 and TRBJ2-3; the TRBD2 assignment by TCRdb is unverifiable without DNA. Germline-derived CDR1 and CDR2 are DFQATT and SNEGSKA (reference sequence). The CDR3 contains 14 residues. The CDR3 region is CSASFSSPPATQYF.

This rearrangement joins TRBV12-3 or TRBV12-4 to TRBJ2-7; the D gene TCRdb calls, TRBD2, cannot be checked with no DNA. This CDR3 region has 16 residues. The CDR3 region is CASSRTGTSGSYEQYF.

The chain uses TRBV5-1 and TRBJ2-1. CDR1 SGHRS and CDR2 YFSETQ come from the germline V gene. The CDR3 contains 15 residues. This chain's CDR3 is CASSLGDTSYNEQFF.

The rearrangement links TRBV5-1 to TRBJ1-6; no DNA is available, so the TRBD1 call from TCRdb remains unchecked. This CDR3 has 16 amino acids. CDR1 and CDR2 from the germline V gene are SGHRS and YFSETQ. The CDR3 loop reads CASSLEFDRGNSPLHF. Full variable domain (missing parts from reference TRBV5-1 and TRBJ1-6): KAGVTQTPRYLIKTRGQQVTLSCSPISGHRSVSWYQQTPGQGLQFLFEYFSETQRNKGNFPGRFSGRQFSNSRSEMNVSTLELGDSALYLCASSLEFDRGNSPLHFGNGTRLTVT.

The chain has TRBV6-6 and TRBJ2-6; there is no DNA to check the TCRdb D call of TRBD2. There are 18 residues in the CDR3. Germline V gives CDR1 MNHNY, CDR2 SVGAGI (reference sequence). This chain's CDR3 is CASSLGTSGYSGANVLTF.

V usage is TRBV5-1 and J usage is TRBJ2-1; TCRdb's D call of TRBD2 is untestable without DNA. CDR3 size: 17 residues. Germline-derived CDR1 and CDR2 are SGHRS and YFSETQ. CDR3 sequence: CASSTGTSGSSGHEQFF.

The chain employs TRBV3-1 and TRBJ2-3; TCRdb indicates TRBD1, and absent DNA this call remains unverified. Germline V lookup: CDR1 LGHDT, CDR2 YNNKEL (reference sequence). The CDR3 sequence is 17 residues long. The CDR3 region is CASSQGLRGRDTDTQYF.

This sequence joins TRBV28 and TRBJ2-5; TCRdb returns TRBD1, unconfirmable since there is no DNA. The CDR3 contains 16 residues. Germline V gene lookup returns CDR1 MDHEN and CDR2 SYDVKM. The chain's CDR3 is CASKAGGLNFGETQYF. Based on the CDR3 plus reference TRBV28 and TRBJ2-5, the full variable domain is DVKVTQSSRYLVKRTGEKVFLECVQDMDHENMFWYRQDPGLGLRLIYFSYDVKMKEKGDIPEGYSVSREKKERFSLILESASTNQTSMYLCASKAGGLNFGETQYFGPGTRLLVL.

The chain combines TRBV12-3 or TRBV12-4 with TRBJ2-1; TCRdb lists TRBD2, though no DNA is available to test this call. The CDR3 is made up of 15 amino acids. The CDR3 sequence: CASGPSGKSYNEQFF.

This chain connects TRBV2 to TRBJ2-1; the TCRdb call, TRBD1, lacks DNA for checking. Germline CDR1 is SNHLY and CDR2 is FYNNEI. The CDR3 is 14 amino acids. CDR3 amino acids: CASSEGQGKYEQFF. Combining the CDR3 with reference TRBV2 and TRBJ2-1 gives the whole variable domain EPEVTQTPSHQVTQMGQEVILRCVPISNHLYFYWYRQILGQKVEFLVSFYNNEISEKSEIFDDQFSVERPDGSNFTLKIRSTKLEDSAMYFCASSEGQGKYEQFFGPGTRLTVL.

This chain links TRBV9 with TRBJ2-2; lacking DNA, the TRBD2 call made by TCRdb goes unchecked. This CDR3 comprises 17 residues. CDR1 and CDR2 (germline): SGDLS, YYNGEE. CDR3 region: CASSDPLAGKITGELFF. Full variable domain (remainder filled in from reference TRBV9 and TRBJ2-2): DSGVTQTPKHLITATGQRVTLRCSPRSGDLSVYWYQQSLDQGLQFLIQYYNGEERAKGNILERFSAQQFPDLHSELNLSSLELGDSALYFCASSDPLAGKITGELFFGEGSRLTVL.

V and J are TRBV5-1 and TRBJ1-3. The V gene's germline CDR1 is SGHRS and CDR2 YFSETQ. This CDR3 contains 13 residues. CDR3 amino acids: CASKEGFGNTIYF.

The chain combines TRBV24-1 with TRBJ2-5; absent DNA, TCRdb's TRBD1 call cannot be checked. The CDR3 consists of 15 residues. CDR1 and CDR2 (germline): KGHDR, SFDVKD. This CDR3 reads CATSDPRGHKETQYF.

J is TRBJ1-6 and V is TRBV12-3 or TRBV12-4. The CDR3 totals 16 residues. This CDR3 reads CASSLEGTARGSPLHF.

The chain employs TRBV9 and TRBJ2-2; absent DNA, TCRdb's TRBD1 call cannot be checked. Germline assignment: CDR1 SGDLS and CDR2 YYNGEE. The CDR3 has 16 residues. This CDR3 is CASGLQALGNTGELFF.

The chain carries TRBV5-1 and TRBJ2-4; there is no DNA to check the TCRdb D call of TRBD1. Germline V lookup: CDR1 SGHRS, CDR2 YFSETQ. This CDR3 region has 12 residues. CDR3 protein: CASREGKNIQYF.

The rearrangement uses TRBV5-1 and TRBJ2-3; TCRdb's D gene call, TRBD1, goes unchecked for lack of DNA. Germline V gene sequence: CDR1 SGHRS, CDR2 YFSETQ. The CDR3 is made up of 16 amino acids. This chain's CDR3 is CASSFRGASSTDTQYF.

This chain links TRBV5-1 with TRBJ1-4; TCRdb indicates TRBD1, and absent DNA this call remains unverified. Germline assignment: CDR1 SGHRS and CDR2 YFSETQ. The CDR3 runs to 12 residues. The CDR3 protein is CASSLTGTQLFF.

V and J are TRBV5-1 and TRBJ2-1; TCRdb proposes TRBD2, but this gene call is untestable without DNA. This CDR3 has 13 amino acids. From germline, CDR1 is SGHRS and CDR2 YFSETQ. The CDR3 sequence is CASKAGASNEQFF.

The genes are TRBV20-1 and TRBJ2-1; TCRdb proposes TRBD1, but this gene call is untestable without DNA. Germline-derived CDR1 and CDR2 are DFQATT and SNEGSKA (reference sequence). The CDR3 extends over 13 amino acids. CDR3 residues: CSAHTPSRNEQFF.

The V call is TRBV30, the J call TRBJ2-1. Germline CDR1 reads GTSNPN; CDR2 reads SVGIG (reference sequence). The length of the CDR3 is 12 residues. Here the CDR3 reads CAWSPSNNEQFF.

V gene TRBV18 combines with J gene TRBJ2-1; TCRdb lists TRBD1, though no DNA is available to test this call. CDR1 is KGHSH and CDR2 is LQKENI in the germline V gene. The CDR3 runs 15 residues. CDR3 residues: CASSRGQGRDNEQFF.

V gene TRBV5-1 combines with J gene TRBJ2-3; no DNA is available, so the TRBD2 call from TCRdb remains unchecked. There are 16 residues in the CDR3. CDR1 is SGHRS, CDR2 YFSETQ, per germline. CDR3 in amino acids: CASSSGLVPSLHTQYF. The entire variable domain, with the rest obtained from reference TRBV5-1 and TRBJ2-3, is as follows: KAGVTQTPRYLIKTRGQQVTLSCSPISGHRSVSWYQQTPGQGLQFLFEYFSETQRNKGNFPGRFSGRQFSNSRSEMNVSTLELGDSALYLCASSSGLVPSLHTQYFGPGTRLTVL.

The chain couples TRBV20-1 to TRBJ2-7. CDR1 is DFQATT, CDR2 SNEGSKA, per germline (reference sequence). The CDR3 contains 12 residues. The CDR3: CSVPKSSYEQYF.

This sequence joins TRBV5-1 and TRBJ1-2. Per the germline V gene, CDR1 is SGHRS and CDR2 is YFSETQ. The CDR3 contains 17 residues. The CDR3 loop reads CASSLRPQDRANYGYTF.

The V gene is TRBV12-3 or TRBV12-4, the J gene TRBJ2-5. CDR3 length: 12 amino acids. The CDR3 spells CASSQEQETQYF.

The CDR3 here is CASRKTGATYEQYF. The chain joins TRBV5-6 to TRBJ2-7; checking the TCRdb D call of TRBD1 is not possible without DNA. The germline V gene has CDR1 SGHDT and CDR2 YYEEEE. The length of the CDR3 is 14 residues. The entire variable domain, with the rest obtained from reference TRBV5-6 and TRBJ2-7, is as follows: DAGVTQSPTHLIKTRGQQVTLRCSPKSGHDTVSWYQQALGQGPQFIFQYYEEEERQRGNFPDRFSGHQFPNYSSELNVNALLLGDSALYLCASRKTGATYEQYFGPGTRLTVT.

The V and J genes are TRBV29-1 and TRBJ2-3; there is no DNA to check the TCRdb D call of TRBD1. Germline V gene sequence: CDR1 SQVTM, CDR2 ANQGSEA. The CDR3 totals 13 residues. CDR3 in amino acids: CSVHRTGSDTQYF.

The chain has TRBV5-1 and TRBJ1-1. The V gene's germline CDR1 is SGHRS and CDR2 YFSETQ. The CDR3 is 15 amino acids. The CDR3: CASSSKRVTDTEAFF.

This CDR3 reads CASRHPASGNTGELFF. The rearrangement joins TRBV2 to TRBJ2-2; TCRdb outputs TRBD2, but without DNA this stays unchecked. The CDR3 extends over 16 amino acids. CDR1 is SNHLY, CDR2 FYNNEI, per germline. Together with reference TRBV2 and TRBJ2-2, the CDR3 gives the full variable domain: EPEVTQTPSHQVTQMGQEVILRCVPISNHLYFYWYRQILGQKVEFLVSFYNNEISEKSEIFDDQFSVERPDGSNFTLKIRSTKLEDSAMYFCASRHPASGNTGELFFGEGSRLTVL.

This chain connects TRBV24-1 to TRBJ1-1; TCRdb names TRBD1, which stays unverified in the absence of DNA. The germline CDR1 and CDR2 sequences are KGHDR and SFDVKD. This CDR3 spans 13 amino acids. CDR3 protein: CATWDGLNTEAFF.

CDR3 sequence: CASSLPRDFQETQYF. V and J are TRBV5-1 and TRBJ2-5; there is no DNA to check the TCRdb D call of TRBD2. Germline V CDR1 and CDR2: SGHRS, YFSETQ. The CDR3 spans 15 residues.